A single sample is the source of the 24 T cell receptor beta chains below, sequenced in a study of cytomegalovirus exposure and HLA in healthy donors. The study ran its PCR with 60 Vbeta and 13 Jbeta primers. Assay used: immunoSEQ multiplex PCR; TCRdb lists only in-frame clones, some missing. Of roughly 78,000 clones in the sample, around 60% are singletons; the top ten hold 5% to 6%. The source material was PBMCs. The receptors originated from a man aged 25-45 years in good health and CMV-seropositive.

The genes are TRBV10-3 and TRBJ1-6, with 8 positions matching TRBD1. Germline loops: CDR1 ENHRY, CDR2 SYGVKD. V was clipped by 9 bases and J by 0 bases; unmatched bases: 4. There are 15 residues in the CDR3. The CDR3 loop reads CAIGTGDSYNSPLHF. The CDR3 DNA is TGTGCCATTGGGACAGGTGACTCCTATAATTCACCCCTCCACTTT.

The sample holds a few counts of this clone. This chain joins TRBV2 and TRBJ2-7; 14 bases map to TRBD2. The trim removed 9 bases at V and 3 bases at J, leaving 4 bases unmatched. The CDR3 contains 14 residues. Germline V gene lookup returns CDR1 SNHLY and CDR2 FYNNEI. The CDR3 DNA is TGTGCCAGGGGACTAGCGGGAGAGGGCTACGAGCAGTACTTC. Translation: CARGLAGEGYEQYF.

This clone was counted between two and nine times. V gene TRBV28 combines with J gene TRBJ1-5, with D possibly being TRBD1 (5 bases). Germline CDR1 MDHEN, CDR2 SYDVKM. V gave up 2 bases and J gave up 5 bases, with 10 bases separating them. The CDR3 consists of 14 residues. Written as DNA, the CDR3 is TGTGCCAGCAGTTTAGCGCAGGGTGATCAGCCCCAGCATTTT. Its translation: CASSLAQGDQPQHF.

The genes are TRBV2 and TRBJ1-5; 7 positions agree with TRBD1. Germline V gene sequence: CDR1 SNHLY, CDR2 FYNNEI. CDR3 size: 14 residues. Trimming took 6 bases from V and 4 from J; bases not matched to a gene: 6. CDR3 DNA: TGTGCCAGCAGAATCCGACAGGGAAATCAGCCCCAGCATTTT. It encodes CASRIRQGNQPQHF.

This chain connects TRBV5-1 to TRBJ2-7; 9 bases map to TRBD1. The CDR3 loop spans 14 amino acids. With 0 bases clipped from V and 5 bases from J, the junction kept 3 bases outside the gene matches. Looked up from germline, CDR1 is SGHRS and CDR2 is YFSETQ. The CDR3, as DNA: TGCGCCAGCAGCTTGGGACAGGGGGGCGACGAGCAGTACTTC. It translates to CASSLGQGGDEQYF.

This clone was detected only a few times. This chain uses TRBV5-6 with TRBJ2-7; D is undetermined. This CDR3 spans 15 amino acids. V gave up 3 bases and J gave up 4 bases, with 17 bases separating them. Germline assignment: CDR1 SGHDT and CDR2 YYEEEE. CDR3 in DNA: TGTGCCAGCAGCTCGCCCAGTTACGGGTGGTACGAGCAGTACTTC. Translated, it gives CASSSPSYGWYEQYF.

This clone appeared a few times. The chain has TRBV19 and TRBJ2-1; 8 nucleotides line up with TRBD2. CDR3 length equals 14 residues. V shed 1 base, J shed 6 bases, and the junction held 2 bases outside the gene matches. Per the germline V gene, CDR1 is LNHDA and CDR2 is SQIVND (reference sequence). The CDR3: CASSIGLAGNEQFF. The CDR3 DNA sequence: TGTGCCAGTAGTATAGGCCTAGCGGGCAATGAGCAGTTCTTC.

This CDR3 reads CASSTGTDRRYGYTF. The DNA of the CDR3 is TGTGCCAGCAGTACCGGGACAGACAGACGCTATGGCTACACCTTC. This chain uses TRBV6-6 with TRBJ1-2; 7 bases match TRBD1. CDR1 is MNHNY and CDR2 is SVGAGI in the germline V gene (reference sequence). The J segment lost 4 bases and the V segment lost 5 bases, leaving 10 bases of the junction unmatched. The CDR3 is 15 residues long.

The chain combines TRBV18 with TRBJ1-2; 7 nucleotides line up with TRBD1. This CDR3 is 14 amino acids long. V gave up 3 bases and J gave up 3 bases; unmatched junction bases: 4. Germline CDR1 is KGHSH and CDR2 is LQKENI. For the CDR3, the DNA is TGTGCCAGCTCACCCGGGGACAGCTACTATGGCTACACCTTC. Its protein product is CASSPGDSYYGYTF.

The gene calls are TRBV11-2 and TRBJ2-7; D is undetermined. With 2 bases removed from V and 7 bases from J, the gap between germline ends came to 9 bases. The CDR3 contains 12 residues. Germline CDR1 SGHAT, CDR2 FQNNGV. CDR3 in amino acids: CASSLSTQEQYF. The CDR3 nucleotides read TGTGCCAGCAGCTTAAGTACCCAGGAGCAGTACTTC.

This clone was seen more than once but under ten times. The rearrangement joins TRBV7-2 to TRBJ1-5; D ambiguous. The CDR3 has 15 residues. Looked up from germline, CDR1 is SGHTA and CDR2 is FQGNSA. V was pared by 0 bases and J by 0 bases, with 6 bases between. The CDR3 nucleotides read TGTGCCAGCAGCTTAGCCAGTTATAGCAATCAGCCCCAGCATTTT. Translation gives CASSLASYSNQPQHF.

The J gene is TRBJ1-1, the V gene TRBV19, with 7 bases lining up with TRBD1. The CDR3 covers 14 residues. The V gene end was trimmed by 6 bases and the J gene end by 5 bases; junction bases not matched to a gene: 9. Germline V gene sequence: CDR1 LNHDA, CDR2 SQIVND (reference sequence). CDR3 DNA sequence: TGTGCCAGTAGAAGGGACAGTTCCATGACTGAAGCTTTCTTT. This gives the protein CASRRDSSMTEAFF.

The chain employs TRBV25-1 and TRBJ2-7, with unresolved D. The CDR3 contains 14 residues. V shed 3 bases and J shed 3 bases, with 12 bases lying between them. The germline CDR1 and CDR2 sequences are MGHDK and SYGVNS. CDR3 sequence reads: CASSDLGGLYEQYF. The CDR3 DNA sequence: TGTGCCAGCAGTGATCTCGGCGGCCTCTACGAGCAGTACTTC.

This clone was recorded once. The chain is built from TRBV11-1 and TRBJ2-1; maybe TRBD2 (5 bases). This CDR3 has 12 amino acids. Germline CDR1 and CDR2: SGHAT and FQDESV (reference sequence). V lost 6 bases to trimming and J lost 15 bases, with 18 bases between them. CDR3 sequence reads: CASRWNEGTWFF. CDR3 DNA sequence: TGTGCCAGCAGATGGAATGAGGGTACTTGGTTCTTC.

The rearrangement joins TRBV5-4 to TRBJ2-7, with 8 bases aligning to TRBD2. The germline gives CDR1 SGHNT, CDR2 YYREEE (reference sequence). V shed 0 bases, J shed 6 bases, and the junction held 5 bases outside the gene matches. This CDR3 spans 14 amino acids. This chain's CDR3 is CASSLAGGPGEQYF. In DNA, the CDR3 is TGTGCCAGCAGCTTGGCGGGAGGGCCAGGCGAGCAGTACTTC.

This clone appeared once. The CDR3 DNA reads as TGTGCCAGCAGCTTAATTCAGGGGGTCGTTCAGCCCCAGCATTTT. Translated: CASSLIQGVVQPQHF. The chain carries TRBV7-9 and TRBJ1-5; TRBD1 matches at 7 bases. There are 15 residues in the CDR3. V gave up 2 bases and J gave up 6 bases; unmatched junction bases: 7. The germline gives CDR1 SEHNR, CDR2 FQNEAQ (reference sequence).

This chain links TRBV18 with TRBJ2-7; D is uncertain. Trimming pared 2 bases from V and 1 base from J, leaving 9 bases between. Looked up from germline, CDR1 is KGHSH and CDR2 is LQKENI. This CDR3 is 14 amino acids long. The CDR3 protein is CASSPASKSYEQYF. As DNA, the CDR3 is TGTGCCAGCTCACCAGCGTCTAAATCCTACGAGCAGTACTTC.

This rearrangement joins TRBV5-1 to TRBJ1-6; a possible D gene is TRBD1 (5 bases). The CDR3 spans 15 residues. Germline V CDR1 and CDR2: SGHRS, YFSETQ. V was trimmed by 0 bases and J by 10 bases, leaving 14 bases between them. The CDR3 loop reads CASSLVAGSRSPLHF. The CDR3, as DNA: TGCGCCAGCAGCTTGGTCGCAGGGTCCAGGTCACCCCTCCACTTT.

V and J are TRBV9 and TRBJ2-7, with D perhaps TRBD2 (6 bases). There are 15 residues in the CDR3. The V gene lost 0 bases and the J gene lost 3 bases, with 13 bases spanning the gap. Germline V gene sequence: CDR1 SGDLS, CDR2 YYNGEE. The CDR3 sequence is CASSVGSGGYYEQYF. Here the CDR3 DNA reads TGTGCCAGCAGCGTAGGTAGCGGTGGATACTACGAGCAGTACTTC.

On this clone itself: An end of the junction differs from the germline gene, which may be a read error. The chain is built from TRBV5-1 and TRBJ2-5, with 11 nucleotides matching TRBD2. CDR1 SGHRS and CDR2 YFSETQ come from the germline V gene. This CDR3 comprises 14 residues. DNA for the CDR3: TGCGCCAGCAGCTCGGGACTAGCGGAAGAGATCCAGTACTTC. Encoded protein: CASSSGLAEEIQYF.

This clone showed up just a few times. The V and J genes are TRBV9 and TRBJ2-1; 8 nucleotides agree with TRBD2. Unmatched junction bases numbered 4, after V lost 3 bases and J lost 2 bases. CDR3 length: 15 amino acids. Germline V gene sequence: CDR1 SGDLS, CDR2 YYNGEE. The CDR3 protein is CASSESGRTYNEQFF. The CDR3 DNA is TGTGCCAGCAGCGAAAGCGGGAGAACCTACAATGAGCAGTTCTTC.

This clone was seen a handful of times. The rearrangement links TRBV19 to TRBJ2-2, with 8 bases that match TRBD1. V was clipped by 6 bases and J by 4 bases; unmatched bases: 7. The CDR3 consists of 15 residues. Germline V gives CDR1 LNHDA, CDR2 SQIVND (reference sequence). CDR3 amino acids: CASRTGTGGTGELFF. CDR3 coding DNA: TGTGCCAGTAGGACCGGGACAGGTGGCACCGGGGAGCTGTTTTTT. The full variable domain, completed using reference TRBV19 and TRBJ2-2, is DGGITQSPKYLFRKEGQNVTLSCEQNLNHDAMYWYRQDPGQGLRLIYYSQIVNDFQKGDIAEGYSVSREKKESFPLTVTSAQKNPTAFYLCASRTGTGGTGELFFGEGSRLTVL.

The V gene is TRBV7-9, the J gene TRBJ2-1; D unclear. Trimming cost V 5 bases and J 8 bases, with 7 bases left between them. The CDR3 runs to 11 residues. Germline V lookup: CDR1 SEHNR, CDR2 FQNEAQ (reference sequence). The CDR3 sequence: CASSLVDEQFF. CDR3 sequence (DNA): TGTGCCAGCAGCCTCGTCGATGAGCAGTTCTTC.

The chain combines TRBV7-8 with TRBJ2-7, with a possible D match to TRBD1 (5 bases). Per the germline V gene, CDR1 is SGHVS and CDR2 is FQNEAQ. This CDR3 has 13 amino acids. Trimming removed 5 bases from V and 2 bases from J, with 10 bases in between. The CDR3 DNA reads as TGTGCCAGCAGCGAGGCAGGGACCTACGAGCAGTACTTC. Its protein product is CASSEAGTYEQYF.